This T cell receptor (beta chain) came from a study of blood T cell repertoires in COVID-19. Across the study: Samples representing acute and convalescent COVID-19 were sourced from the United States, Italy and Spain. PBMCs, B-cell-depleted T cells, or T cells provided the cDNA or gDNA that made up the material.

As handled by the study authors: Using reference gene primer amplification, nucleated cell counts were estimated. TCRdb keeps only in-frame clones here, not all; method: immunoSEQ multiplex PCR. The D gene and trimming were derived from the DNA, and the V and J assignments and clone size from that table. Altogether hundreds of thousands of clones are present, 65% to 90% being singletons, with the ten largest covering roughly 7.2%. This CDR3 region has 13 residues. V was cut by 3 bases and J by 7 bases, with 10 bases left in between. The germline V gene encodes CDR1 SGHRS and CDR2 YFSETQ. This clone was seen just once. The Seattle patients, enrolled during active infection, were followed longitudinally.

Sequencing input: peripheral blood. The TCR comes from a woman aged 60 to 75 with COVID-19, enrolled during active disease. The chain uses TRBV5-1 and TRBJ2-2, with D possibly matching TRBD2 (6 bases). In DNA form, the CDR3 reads TGCGCCAGCAGCTCGGAGGGGAACGGGGAGCTGTTTTTT. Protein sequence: CASSSEGNGELFF.